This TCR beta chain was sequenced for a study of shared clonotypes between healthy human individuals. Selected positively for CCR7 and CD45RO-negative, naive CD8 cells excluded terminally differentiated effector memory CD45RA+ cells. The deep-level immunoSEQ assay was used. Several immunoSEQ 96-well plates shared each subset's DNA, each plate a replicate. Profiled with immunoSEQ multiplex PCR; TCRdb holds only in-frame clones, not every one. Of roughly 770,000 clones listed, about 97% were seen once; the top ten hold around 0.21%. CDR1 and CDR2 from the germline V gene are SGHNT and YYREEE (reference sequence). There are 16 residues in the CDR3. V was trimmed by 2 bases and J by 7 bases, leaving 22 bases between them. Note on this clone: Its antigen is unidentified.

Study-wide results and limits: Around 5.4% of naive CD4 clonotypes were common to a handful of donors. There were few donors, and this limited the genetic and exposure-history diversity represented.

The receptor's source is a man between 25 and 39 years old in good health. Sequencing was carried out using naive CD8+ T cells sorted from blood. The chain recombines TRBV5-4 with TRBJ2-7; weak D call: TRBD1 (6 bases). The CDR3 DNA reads TGTGCCAGCAGCTTTGGACGGCGACAGGCGTGGGGGGAGCAGTACTTC. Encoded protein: CASSFGRRQAWGEQYF.